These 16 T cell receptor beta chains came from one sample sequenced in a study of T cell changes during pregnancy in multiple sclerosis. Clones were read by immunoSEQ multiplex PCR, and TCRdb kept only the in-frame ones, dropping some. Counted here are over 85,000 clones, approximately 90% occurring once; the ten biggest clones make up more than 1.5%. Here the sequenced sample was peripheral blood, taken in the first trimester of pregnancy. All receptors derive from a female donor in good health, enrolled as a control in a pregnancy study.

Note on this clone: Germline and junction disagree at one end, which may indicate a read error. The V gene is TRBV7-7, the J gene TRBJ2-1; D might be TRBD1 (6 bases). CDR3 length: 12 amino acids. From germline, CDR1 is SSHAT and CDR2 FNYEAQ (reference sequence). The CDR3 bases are TGTGCTAGCAGCACCCGAGGGGGTGAGCAGTTCTTC. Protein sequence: CASSTRGGEQFF.

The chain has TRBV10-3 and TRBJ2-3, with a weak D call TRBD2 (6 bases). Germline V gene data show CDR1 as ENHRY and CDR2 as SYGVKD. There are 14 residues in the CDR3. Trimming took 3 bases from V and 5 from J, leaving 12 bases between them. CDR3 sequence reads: CAISDAGPGDTQYF. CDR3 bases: TGTGCCATCAGTGACGCGGGGCCGGGAGATACGCAGTATTTT.

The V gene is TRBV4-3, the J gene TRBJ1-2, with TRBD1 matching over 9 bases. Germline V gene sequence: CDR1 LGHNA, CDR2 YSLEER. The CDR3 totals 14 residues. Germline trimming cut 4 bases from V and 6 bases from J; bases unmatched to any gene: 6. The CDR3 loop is CASSPGDRVNGYTF. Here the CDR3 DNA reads TGCGCCAGCAGCCCGGGGGACAGGGTAAATGGCTACACCTTC.

The CDR3 loop is CASGLEGLAEISYEQYF. CDR3 sequence (DNA): TGTGCTAGTGGTTTGGAGGGACTAGCGGAGATCTCCTACGAGCAGTACTTC. This chain uses TRBV12-5 with TRBJ2-7; 11 bases align to TRBD2. The CDR3 is 17 residues long. Per germline, CDR1 LGHNT and CDR2 FRNRAP. With V trimmed by 1 base and J by 0 bases, 5 bases remained unmatched.

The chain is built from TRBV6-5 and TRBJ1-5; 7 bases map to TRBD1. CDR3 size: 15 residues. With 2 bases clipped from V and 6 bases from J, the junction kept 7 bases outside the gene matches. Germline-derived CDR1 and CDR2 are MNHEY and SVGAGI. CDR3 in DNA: TGTGCCAGCAGTTACATCCAGGGGGTCGGTCAGCCCCAGCATTTT. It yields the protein CASSYIQGVGQPQHF.

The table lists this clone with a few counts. CDR3: CASRRGGPETQYF. Here the CDR3 DNA reads TGTGCCAGCAGACGCGGGGGGCCGGAGACCCAGTACTTC. The rearrangement uses TRBV28 and TRBJ2-5; 8 bases fit TRBD2. The V gene end was trimmed by 6 bases and the J gene end by 5 bases; junction bases not matched to a gene: 5. CDR3 length: 13 amino acids. CDR1 and CDR2 from the germline V gene are MDHEN and SYDVKM.

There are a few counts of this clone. The CDR3 nucleotides read TGTGCCAGCACCTTAGACTTAACTAGCAATCAGCCCCAGCATTTT. Translation: CASTLDLTSNQPQHF. V is TRBV2 and J is TRBJ1-5, with no clear D. CDR3 length equals 15 residues. Germline V gene sequence: CDR1 SNHLY, CDR2 FYNNEI. V shed 7 bases and J shed 0 bases, with 13 bases lying between them.

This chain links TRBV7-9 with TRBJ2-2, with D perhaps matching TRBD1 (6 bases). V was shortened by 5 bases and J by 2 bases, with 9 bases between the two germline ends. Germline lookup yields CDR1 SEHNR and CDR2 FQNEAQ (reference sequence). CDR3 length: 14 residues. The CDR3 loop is CASSGGPNTGELFF. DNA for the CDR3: TGTGCCAGCAGCGGGGGCCCAAACACCGGGGAGCTGTTTTTT.

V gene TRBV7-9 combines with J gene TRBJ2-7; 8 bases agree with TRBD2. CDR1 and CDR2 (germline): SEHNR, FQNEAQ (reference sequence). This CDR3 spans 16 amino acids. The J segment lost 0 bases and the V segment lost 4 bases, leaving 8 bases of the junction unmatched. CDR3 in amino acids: CASSSTRGASSYEQYF. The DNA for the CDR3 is TGTGCCAGCAGCTCGACGCGGGGGGCAAGCTCCTACGAGCAGTACTTC.

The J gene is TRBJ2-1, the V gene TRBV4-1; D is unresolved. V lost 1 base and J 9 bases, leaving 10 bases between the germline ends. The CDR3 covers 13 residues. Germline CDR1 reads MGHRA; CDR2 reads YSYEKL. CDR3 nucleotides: TGCGCCAGCAGCCAAGTGGTTAGCCCTGAGCAGTTCTTC. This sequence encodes CASSQVVSPEQFF.

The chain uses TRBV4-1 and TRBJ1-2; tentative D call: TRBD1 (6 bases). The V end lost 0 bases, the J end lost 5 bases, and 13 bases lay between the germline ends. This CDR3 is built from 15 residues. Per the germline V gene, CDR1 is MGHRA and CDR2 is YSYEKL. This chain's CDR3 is CASSQDEGGWYGYTF. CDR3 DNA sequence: TGCGCCAGCAGCCAAGATGAGGGGGGGTGGTATGGCTACACCTTC.

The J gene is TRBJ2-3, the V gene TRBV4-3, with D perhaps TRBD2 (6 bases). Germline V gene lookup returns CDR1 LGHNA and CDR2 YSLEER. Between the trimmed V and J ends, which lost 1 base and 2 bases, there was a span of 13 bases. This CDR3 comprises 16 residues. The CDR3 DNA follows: TGCGCCAGCAGCCAAGGAGGGAGGCGGAACACAGATACGCAGTATTTT. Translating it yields CASSQGGRRNTDTQYF.

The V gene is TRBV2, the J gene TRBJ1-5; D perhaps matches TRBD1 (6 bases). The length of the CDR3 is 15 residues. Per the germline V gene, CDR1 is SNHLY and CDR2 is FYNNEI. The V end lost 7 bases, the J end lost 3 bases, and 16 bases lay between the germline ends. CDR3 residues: CASKVEDRYNQPQHF. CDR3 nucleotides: TGTGCCAGCAAGGTAGAGGACAGATACAATCAGCCCCAGCATTTT.

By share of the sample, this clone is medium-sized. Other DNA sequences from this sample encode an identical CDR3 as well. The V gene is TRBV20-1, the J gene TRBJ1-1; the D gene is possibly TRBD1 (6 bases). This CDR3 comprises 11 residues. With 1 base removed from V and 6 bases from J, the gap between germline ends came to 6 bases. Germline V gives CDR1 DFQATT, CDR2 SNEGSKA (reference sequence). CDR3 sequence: CSARGQAEAFF. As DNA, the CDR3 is TGCAGTGCTAGAGGACAGGCTGAAGCTTTCTTT.

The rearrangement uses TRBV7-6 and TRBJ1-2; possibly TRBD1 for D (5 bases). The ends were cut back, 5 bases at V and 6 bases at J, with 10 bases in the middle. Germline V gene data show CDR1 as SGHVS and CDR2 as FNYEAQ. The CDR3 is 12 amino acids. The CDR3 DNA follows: TGTGCCAGCAGCAGCGGGGGGGATGGCTACACCTTC. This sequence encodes CASSSGGDGYTF.

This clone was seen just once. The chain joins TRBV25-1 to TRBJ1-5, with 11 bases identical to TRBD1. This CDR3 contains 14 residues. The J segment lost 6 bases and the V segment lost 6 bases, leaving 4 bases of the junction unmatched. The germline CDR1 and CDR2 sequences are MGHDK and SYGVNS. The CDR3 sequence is CASSGQGAIQPQHF. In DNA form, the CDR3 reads TGTGCCAGCAGCGGACAGGGGGCAATTCAGCCCCAGCATTTT.